These 16 T cell receptor beta chains share one sample of origin, sequenced in a study of blood T cells in healthy people across ages. Next came a second PCR, run for roughly 7 to 12 cycles, which used a sample-barcoded 5' primer along with a J-beta primer mix. TCRdb ran MiXCR on the 5' RACE reads and lists one entry per CDR3 protein. This sample has about 640,000 distinct CDR3 sequences; approximately 30% occur once, and the top ten carry approximately 15%. Sequencing input: blood. Receptor source: a woman aged 80 or older in good health.

The rearrangement uses TRBV30 and TRBJ1-2, with 9 bases fitting TRBD1. The V gene end was trimmed by 4 bases and the J gene end by 6 bases; junction bases not matched to a gene: 6. CDR3 length equals 13 residues. Germline CDR1 is GTSNPN and CDR2 is SVGIG (reference sequence). CDR3 nucleotides: TGTGCCTGGATGGGGGACAGGGAAAATGGCTACACCTTC. Translating it yields CAWMGDRENGYTF.

Points on this clonotype: Given a much more abundant clone one base away, this may be a read error. The chain recombines TRBV30 with TRBJ1-2; TRBD1 aligns across 9 bases. V gave up 5 bases and J gave up 5 bases; unmatched junction bases: 9. CDR3 size: 14 residues. The germline V gene has CDR1 GTSNPN and CDR2 SVGIG (reference sequence). Here the CDR3 DNA reads TGTGCCTGGCTCCGGGACAGGGCGTGGTATGGCTACACCTTC. Residues: CAWLRDRAWYGYTF. Drawing the rest from reference TRBV30 and TRBJ1-2, the complete variable domain is SQTIHQWPATLVQPVGSPLSLECTVEGTSNPNLYWYRQAAGRGLQLLFYSVGIGQISSEVPQNLSASRPQDRQFILSSKKLLLSDSGFYLCAWLRDRAWYGYTFGSGTRLTVV.

The CDR3 DNA reads as TGTGCCAGCAGCGCTGGGACAGCTAATTACGAGCAGTACTTC. This codes for CASSAGTANYEQYF. The gene calls are TRBV7-9 and TRBJ2-4, with 7 bases identical to TRBD1. The tail of the sequence fits TRBJ2-7 better, so the J call may be wrong. CDR1 is SEHNR and CDR2 is FQNEAQ in the germline V gene (reference sequence). The CDR3 loop spans 14 amino acids.

Concerning this clonotype itself: A much larger clone lies one base from this, so it may be a read error. This chain connects TRBV3-1 to TRBJ2-7; the match to TRBD2 covers 12 bases. The CDR3 loop spans 16 amino acids. Germline CDR1 reads LGHDT; CDR2 reads YNNKEL (reference sequence). Unmatched junction bases numbered 10, after V lost 3 bases and J lost 7 bases. The CDR3 sequence: CASSHPSGGAYNEQYF. The CDR3 bases are TGTGCCAGCAGCCACCCTAGCGGGGGGGCATACAATGAGCAGTACTTC.

Concerning this clonotype: With a much larger clone just one base away, this may be a read error. The chain combines TRBV7-2 with TRBJ1-1; D unresolved. Germline V gives CDR1 SGHTA, CDR2 FQGNSA. V was pared by 8 bases and J by 10 bases, with 20 bases between. The CDR3 contains 13 residues. The CDR3 coding sequence is TGTGCCAGCGGCTCCAACATGGCCAGAGTAGCTTTCTTT. It is translated as CASGSNMARVAFF.

This clonotype was found many times. V usage is TRBV14 and J usage is TRBJ2-4; D is unclear. The CDR3 consists of 17 residues. V was clipped by 4 bases and J by 0 bases, with 16 bases between them. The germline V gene has CDR1 SGHDN and CDR2 FVKESK. CDR3 protein: CASSRGSIELAKNIQYF. CDR3 sequence (DNA): TGTGCCAGCAGCCGCGGTTCAATCGAGCTAGCCAAAAACATTCAGTACTTC.

This clonotype turned up a few times. DNA of the CDR3: TGTGCCAGCAGCAGGGGGCTGGGAGATAGCAATCAGCCCCAGCATTTT. Its translation: CASSRGLGDSNQPQHF. This chain uses TRBV6-5 with TRBJ1-5; 8 bases agree with TRBD1. V gave up 6 bases and J gave up 0 bases; unmatched junction bases: 7. Germline V gene data show CDR1 as MNHEY and CDR2 as SVGAGI. This CDR3 spans 16 amino acids.

The sample holds many counts of this clonotype. The chain links TRBV4-3 to TRBJ2-3; 8 nucleotides agree with TRBD1. Per germline, CDR1 LGHNA and CDR2 YSLEER. The trim removed 0 bases at V and 7 bases at J, leaving 9 bases unmatched. The CDR3 has 16 amino acids. The CDR3 DNA follows: TGCGCCAGCAGCCAAGAAGTTAGGACAGGGCCCAATACGCAGTATTTT. Translating it yields CASSQEVRTGPNTQYF.

This clonotype was detected many times. The rearrangement links TRBV10-3 to TRBJ2-7, with 10 positions matching TRBD1. The CDR3 runs 13 residues. Germline assignment: CDR1 ENHRY and CDR2 SYGVKD. Trimming removed 11 bases from V and 7 bases from J; junction bases left unmatched: 11. The CDR3: CAAEETGGREQYF. CDR3 sequence (DNA): TGTGCCGCCGAGGAGACAGGGGGCCGGGAGCAGTACTTC.

A single count supports this clonotype. This sequence joins TRBV7-9 and TRBJ2-2, with a tentative D call TRBD1 (5 bases). Trimming left V 10 bases short and J 3 bases short, with 21 bases between. Germline V gene lookup returns CDR1 SEHNR and CDR2 FQNEAQ (reference sequence). CDR3 size: 16 residues. In DNA, the CDR3 is TGTGCCAACGGCGCCCAGGACACGGGTTACACCGGGGAGCTGTTTTTT. It specifies CANGAQDTGYTGELFF.

V gene TRBV6-1 combines with J gene TRBJ2-1, with TRBD2 as a possible D gene (6 bases). The CDR3 totals 15 residues. Per germline, CDR1 MNHNS and CDR2 SASEGT. Trimming cost V 5 bases and J 5 bases, with 16 bases left between them. The CDR3 DNA reads as TGTGCCAGCAGTAAAGGTCCCGGGACTCACAATGAGCAGTTCTTC. Translated: CASSKGPGTHNEQFF.

This clonotype has only a few counts. The chain links TRBV5-1 to TRBJ2-7, with unresolved D. The germline V gene encodes CDR1 SGHRS and CDR2 YFSETQ. This CDR3 has 13 amino acids. The ends were cut back, 0 bases at V and 2 bases at J, with 6 bases in the middle. This chain's CDR3 is CASSLANPYEQYF. CDR3 DNA: TGCGCCAGCAGCTTGGCCAATCCCTACGAGCAGTACTTC. The full variable domain, with the rest looked up from reference TRBV5-1 and TRBJ2-7, is KAGVTQTPRYLIKTRGQQVTLSCSPISGHRSVSWYQQTPGQGLQFLFEYFSETQRNKGNFPGRFSGRQFSNSRSEMNVSTLELGDSALYLCASSLANPYEQYFGPGTRLTVT.

A note on this clonotype: At one end, the junction sequence differs from germline, possibly due to a read error. The V and J genes are TRBV20-1 and TRBJ1-6; no definite D call. This CDR3 is built from 13 residues. From germline, CDR1 is DFQATT and CDR2 SNEGSKA (reference sequence). The CDR3 is CSAGPGVNSPRHF. The CDR3 bases are TGCAGTGCTGGACCCGGGGTCAATTCACCCCGCCACTTT.

This clonotype has a handful of counts. The gene calls are TRBV28 and TRBJ2-4; 8 bases agree with TRBD1. The germline gives CDR1 MDHEN, CDR2 SYDVKM. Losses at the gene ends were 6 bases for V and 8 bases for J; bases not matched to a gene: 6. CDR3 size: 13 residues. CDR3 DNA sequence: TGTGCCAGCAGCCCAGGGGGCTGTGACATTCAGTACTTC. This codes for CASSPGGCDIQYF.

There are a few counts of this clonotype. The rearrangement links TRBV7-2 to TRBJ1-1; no clear D. There are 13 residues in the CDR3. Germline loops: CDR1 SGHTA, CDR2 FQGNSA. V was clipped by 5 bases and J by 0 bases, with 7 bases between them. CDR3 in amino acids: CASSAFMNTEAFF. In nucleotides, the CDR3 is TGTGCCAGCAGCGCCTTCATGAACACTGAAGCTTTCTTT.

As for this clonotype: A much bigger clone sits one base away, suggesting this may be a read error. The rearrangement uses TRBV7-3 and TRBJ1-6, with D maybe TRBD1 (5 bases). This CDR3 contains 13 residues. The germline V gene has CDR1 SGHTA and CDR2 FQGTGA. The V gene lost 4 bases and the J gene lost 11 bases, with 12 bases spanning the gap. The CDR3 loop is CASSSGADPPLHF. DNA for the CDR3: TGTGCCAGCAGCTCCGGGGCGGATCCACCCCTCCACTTT.